The 14 T cell receptor beta chains in this list originate from one sample, sequenced in a study of blood T cell repertoires in COVID-19. TCRdb keeps only in-frame clones here, not all; method: immunoSEQ multiplex PCR. The table lists over 35,000 clones, roughly nine tenths of them singletons, with roughly 20% in the top ten. The sequenced material came from peripheral blood. These receptors were taken from a man aged 70-80 years with active COVID-19.

V usage is TRBV5-1 and J usage is TRBJ2-1, with D tentatively TRBD2 (5 bases). This CDR3 contains 14 residues. The ends were cut back, 4 bases at V and 0 bases at J, with 8 bases in the middle. The germline gives CDR1 SGHRS, CDR2 YFSETQ. The CDR3 bases are TGCGCCAGCAGCCCGGGGAGCTCCTACAATGAGCAGTTCTTC. This codes for CASSPGSSYNEQFF.

This clone was found a few times. This rearrangement joins TRBV7-8 to TRBJ2-2, with TRBD1 matching over 9 bases. The CDR3 extends over 16 amino acids. Germline CDR1 and CDR2: SGHVS and FQNEAQ. The V and J ends lost 5 bases and 10 bases, in that order; junction bases with no gene match: 14. The CDR3 DNA reads TGTGCCAGCAGCGCCTGGACAGGGGTCAGTTTAGAGGAGCTGTTTTTT. It is translated as CASSAWTGVSLEELFF.

V gene TRBV7-9 combines with J gene TRBJ1-1; 9 positions agree with TRBD1. Germline V gene lookup returns CDR1 SEHNR and CDR2 FQNEAQ (reference sequence). CDR3 length equals 12 residues. With V trimmed by 5 bases and J by 11 bases, 6 bases remained unmatched. As DNA, the CDR3 is TGTGCCAGCAGCCCGGGACAGGGTTGGGCTTTCTTT. This gives the protein CASSPGQGWAFF.

The rearrangement links TRBV28 to TRBJ2-7; a weak D match, TRBD1 (6 bases). Trimming took off 5 bases at V and 2 bases at J, with 13 bases between the two ends. Germline-derived CDR1 and CDR2 are MDHEN and SYDVKM. The CDR3 spans 14 residues. The CDR3 nucleotides are TGTGCCAGCAGTCCCCCAGGGGCCCCCTACGAGCAGTACTTC. Residues: CASSPPGAPYEQYF.

This clone is a singleton in its sample. The chain is built from TRBV28 and TRBJ2-3; 9 bases are a match to TRBD2. In germline, CDR1 is MDHEN, CDR2 SYDVKM. CDR3 length equals 16 residues. V gave up 3 bases and J gave up 1 base; unmatched junction bases: 5. The CDR3 sequence: CASSFNQRGGTDTQYF. The CDR3 region has the DNA TGTGCCAGCAGTTTTAACCAGCGGGGGGGCACAGATACGCAGTATTTT.

This clone came up a few times. The CDR3 reads CASSEAMGSGANVLTF. The CDR3 region has the DNA TGTGCCAGCAGTGAAGCGATGGGTAGCGGGGCCAACGTCCTGACTTTC. The V gene is TRBV6-1, the J gene TRBJ2-6; D is ambiguous. The CDR3 covers 16 residues. Germline CDR1 is MNHNS and CDR2 is SASEGT. V lost 0 bases and J lost 4, with 10 bases in between.

The rearrangement links TRBV20-1 to TRBJ2-1, with 7 bases identical to TRBD1. CDR1 and CDR2 (germline): DFQATT, SNEGSKA (reference sequence). CDR3 length equals 11 residues. DNA for the CDR3: TGCAGCGGACAGGTCTACAATGAGCAGTTCTTC. Its translation: CSGQVYNEQFF.

The chain combines TRBV19 with TRBJ2-3; 13 positions agree with TRBD2. Germline assignment: CDR1 LNHDA and CDR2 SQIVND (reference sequence). Trimming at V came to 5 bases and at J to 4 bases, leaving 3 bases not matched to a gene. This CDR3 has 15 amino acids. CDR3 DNA sequence: TGTGCCAGTAGTGCACTAGCGGGAGGGTCAGATACGCAGTATTTT. Encoded protein: CASSALAGGSDTQYF.

CDR3 bases: TGTGCCACCAGGTCCCGAGCGGGGGGACACAATGAGCAGTTCTTC. Its translation: CATRSRAGGHNEQFF. This chain connects TRBV24-1 to TRBJ2-1; 9 bases fit TRBD2. V gave up 7 bases and J gave up 5 bases; unmatched junction bases: 8. CDR3 size: 15 residues. CDR1 and CDR2 from the germline V gene are KGHDR and SFDVKD.

This clone was recorded once. The chain uses TRBV7-3 and TRBJ2-2; TRBD2 might be the D (6 bases). Trimming removed 6 bases from V and 7 bases from J, with 15 bases in between. The V gene's germline CDR1 is SGHTA and CDR2 FQGTGA. This CDR3 has 14 amino acids. The CDR3 nucleotides are TGTGCCAGCAGTTCAGGAGGGCCGGGCGGGGAGCTGTTTTTT. Its translation is CASSSGGPGGELFF.

The V gene is TRBV29-1, the J gene TRBJ2-2; TRBD1 is a possible D gene (5 bases). Trimming took 4 bases from V and 9 from J, leaving 9 bases between them. The CDR3 extends over 11 amino acids. Looked up from germline, CDR1 is SQVTM and CDR2 is ANQGSEA. CDR3 nucleotide sequence: TGCAGCGTTGCGCAGGGCCGGGAGCTGTTTTTT. This codes for CSVAQGRELFF.

This clone was detected a few times. V and J are TRBV18 and TRBJ1-2; 10 bases line up with TRBD1. Germline assignment: CDR1 KGHSH and CDR2 LQKENI. J was trimmed by 6 bases and V by 8 bases; bases with no gene match: 3. The CDR3 loop spans 12 amino acids. The CDR3 DNA reads as TGTGCCAGCGCGACAGGGGGCCATGGCTACACCTTC. This encodes CASATGGHGYTF.

This chain connects TRBV28 to TRBJ2-1, with D tentatively TRBD2 (5 bases). Trimming stripped 4 bases from V and 1 base from J, with 14 bases between. The CDR3 covers 16 residues. The germline V gene encodes CDR1 MDHEN and CDR2 SYDVKM. The CDR3 here is CASSSPGGGSYNEQFF. The CDR3 DNA sequence: TGTGCCAGCAGTTCCCCAGGTGGAGGATCCTACAATGAGCAGTTCTTC.

This clone appeared a single time. This chain links TRBV11-2 with TRBJ1-4; D may be TRBD1 (5 bases). Germline values: CDR1 SGHAT, CDR2 FQNNGV. V was cut by 5 bases and J by 7 bases, with 14 bases left in between. The CDR3 covers 14 residues. The CDR3, as DNA: TGTGCCAGCAGCCCCGGGGGGGGATTTGAAAAACTGTTTTTT. This sequence encodes CASSPGGGFEKLFF.